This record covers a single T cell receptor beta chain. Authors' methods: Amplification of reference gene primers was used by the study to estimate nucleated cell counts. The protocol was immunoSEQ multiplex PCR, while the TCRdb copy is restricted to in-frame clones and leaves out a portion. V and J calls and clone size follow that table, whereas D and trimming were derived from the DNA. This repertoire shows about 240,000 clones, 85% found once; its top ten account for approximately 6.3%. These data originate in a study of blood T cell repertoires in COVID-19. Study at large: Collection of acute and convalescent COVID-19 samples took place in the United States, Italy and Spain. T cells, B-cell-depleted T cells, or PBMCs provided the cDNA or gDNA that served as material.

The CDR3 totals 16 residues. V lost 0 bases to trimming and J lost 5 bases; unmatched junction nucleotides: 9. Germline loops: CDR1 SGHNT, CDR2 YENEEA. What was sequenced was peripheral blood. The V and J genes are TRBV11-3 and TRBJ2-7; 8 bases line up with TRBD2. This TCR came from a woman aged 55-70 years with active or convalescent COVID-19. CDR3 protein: CASSLDSGGRRDEQYF. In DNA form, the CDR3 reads TGTGCCAGCAGCTTAGATTCCGGCGGGAGGAGGGACGAGCAGTACTTC.